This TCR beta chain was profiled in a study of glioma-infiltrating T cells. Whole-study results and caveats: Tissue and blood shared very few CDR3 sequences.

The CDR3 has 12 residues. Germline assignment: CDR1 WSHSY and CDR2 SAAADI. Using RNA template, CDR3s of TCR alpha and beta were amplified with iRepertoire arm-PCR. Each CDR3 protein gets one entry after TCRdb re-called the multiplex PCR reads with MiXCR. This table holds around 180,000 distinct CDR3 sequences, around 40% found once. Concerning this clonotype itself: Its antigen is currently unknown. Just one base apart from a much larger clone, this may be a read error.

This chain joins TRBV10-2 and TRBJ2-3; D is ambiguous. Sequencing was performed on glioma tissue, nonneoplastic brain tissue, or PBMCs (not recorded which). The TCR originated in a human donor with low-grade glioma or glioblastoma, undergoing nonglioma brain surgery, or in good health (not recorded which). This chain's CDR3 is CANSETLRDRYF. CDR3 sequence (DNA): TGCGCCAACAGTGAGACGCTTCGAGACCGGTATTTT.